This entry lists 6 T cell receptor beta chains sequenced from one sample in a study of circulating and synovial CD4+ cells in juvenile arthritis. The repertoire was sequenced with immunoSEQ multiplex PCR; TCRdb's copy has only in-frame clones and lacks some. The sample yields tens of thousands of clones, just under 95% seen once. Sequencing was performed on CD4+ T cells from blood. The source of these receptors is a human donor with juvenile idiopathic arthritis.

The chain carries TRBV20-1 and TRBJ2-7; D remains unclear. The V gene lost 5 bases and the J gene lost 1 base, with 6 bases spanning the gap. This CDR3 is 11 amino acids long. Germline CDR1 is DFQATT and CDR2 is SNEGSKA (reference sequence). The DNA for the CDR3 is TGCAGTGCTGCTAAATCCTACGAGCAGTACTTC. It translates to CSAAKSYEQYF.

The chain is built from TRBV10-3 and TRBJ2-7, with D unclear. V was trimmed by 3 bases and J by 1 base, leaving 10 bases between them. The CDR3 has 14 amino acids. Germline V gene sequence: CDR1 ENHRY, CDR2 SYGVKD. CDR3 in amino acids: CAISDPTFSYEQYF. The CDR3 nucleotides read TGTGCCATCAGTGATCCGACATTTTCCTACGAGCAGTACTTC.

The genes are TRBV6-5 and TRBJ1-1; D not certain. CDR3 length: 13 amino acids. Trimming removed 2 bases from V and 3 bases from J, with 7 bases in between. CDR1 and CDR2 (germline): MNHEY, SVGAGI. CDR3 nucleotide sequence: TGTGCCAGCAGTTACGCTACCCACACTGAAGCTTTCTTT. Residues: CASSYATHTEAFF.

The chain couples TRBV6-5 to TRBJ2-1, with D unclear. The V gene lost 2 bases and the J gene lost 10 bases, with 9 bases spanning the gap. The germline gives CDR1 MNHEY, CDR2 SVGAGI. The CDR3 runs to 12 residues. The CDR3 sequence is CASSYPMSEQFF. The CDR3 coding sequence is TGTGCCAGCAGTTACCCTATGAGCGAGCAGTTCTTC.

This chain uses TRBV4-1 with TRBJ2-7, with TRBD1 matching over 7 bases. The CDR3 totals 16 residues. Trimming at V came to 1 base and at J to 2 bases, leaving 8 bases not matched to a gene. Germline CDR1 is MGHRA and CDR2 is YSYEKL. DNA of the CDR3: TGCGCCAGCAGCCAAGGGGGACAGCCCTCCACCTACGAGCAGTACTTC. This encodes CASSQGGQPSTYEQYF.

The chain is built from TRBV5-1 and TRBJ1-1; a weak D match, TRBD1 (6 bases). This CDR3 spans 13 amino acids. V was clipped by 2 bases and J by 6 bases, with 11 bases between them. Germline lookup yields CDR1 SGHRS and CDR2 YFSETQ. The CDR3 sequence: CASSFWGQAEAFF. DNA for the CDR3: TGCGCCAGCAGCTTTTGGGGACAAGCTGAAGCTTTCTTT.